This T cell receptor beta chain was found in a study of OX40 agonist ivuxolimab in advanced cancers. V was clipped by 3 bases and J by 4 bases, with 13 bases between them. Looked up from germline, CDR1 is SGDLS and CDR2 is YYNGEE. The CDR3 covers 14 residues. TCRdb keeps only in-frame clones here, not all; method: immunoSEQ multiplex PCR. The sample carries some 70,000 clones, 82% recorded once. This specimen was CD4+ or CD8+ T cells sorted from blood, taken in a trial of the OX40 agonist ivuxolimab. This TCR derives from an adult with an advanced solid tumor such as melanoma, head and neck, liver or kidney cancer. The chain combines TRBV9 with TRBJ1-2, with D perhaps TRBD1 (5 bases). The CDR3, as DNA: TGTGCCAGCAGCGCAGCGGGGGGTCGCTATGGCTACACCTTC. It codes for CASSAAGGRYGYTF.